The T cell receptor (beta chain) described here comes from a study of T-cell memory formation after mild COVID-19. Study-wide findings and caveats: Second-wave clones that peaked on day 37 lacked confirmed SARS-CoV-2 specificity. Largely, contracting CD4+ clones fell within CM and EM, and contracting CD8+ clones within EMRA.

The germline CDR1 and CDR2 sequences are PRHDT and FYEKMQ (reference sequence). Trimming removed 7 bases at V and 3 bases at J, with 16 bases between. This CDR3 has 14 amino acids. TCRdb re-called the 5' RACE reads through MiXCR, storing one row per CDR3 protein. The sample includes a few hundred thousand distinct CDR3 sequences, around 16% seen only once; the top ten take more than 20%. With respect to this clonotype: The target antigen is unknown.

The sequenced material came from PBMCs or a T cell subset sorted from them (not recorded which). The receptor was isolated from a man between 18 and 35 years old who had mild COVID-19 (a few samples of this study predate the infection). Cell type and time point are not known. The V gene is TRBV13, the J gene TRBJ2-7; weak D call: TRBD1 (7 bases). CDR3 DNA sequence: TGTGCCAGCATGATGCGGGACAGAGACTACGAGCAGTACTTC. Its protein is CASMMRDRDYEQYF.